These T cell receptor beta chains were read from a single sample in a study of identical twins. TCRdb reprocessed the 5' RACE reads via MiXCR and lists one record per CDR3 protein. The table includes fewer than 650,000 distinct CDR3 sequences, under 8.5% detected once. The same sample was also used in a study of yellow fever vaccine responses in identical twins.

Sequencing was performed on PBMCs. The receptors originated from a woman aged 18-29 years in good health. Both conserved end residues are part of each CDR3. Fields, in order: D gene, V gene, CDR3 length, J gene, clone size, CDR3 protein, CDR3 DNA. A D gene is named only where the DNA matches it firmly. A row's size may be missing; if present it is once, few, many or a size class.

d_call: NA; v_call: TRBV29-1; cdr3_length: 10; j_call: TRBJ2-5; clone_size: many; cdr3_aa: CSVEQETQYF; cdr3_nt: TGCAGCGTTGAGCAAGAGACCCAGTACTTC
d_call: NA; v_call: TRBV2; cdr3_length: 11; j_call: TRBJ2-1; clone_size: NA; cdr3_aa: CASGFYNEQFF; cdr3_nt: TGTGCCAGCGGTTTTTACAATGAGCAGTTCTTC
d_call: TRBD2; v_call: TRBV9; cdr3_length: 18; j_call: TRBJ2-1; clone_size: few; cdr3_aa: CASSVAPSGTSEGNEQFF; cdr3_nt: TGTGCCAGCAGCGTAGCACCTTCAGGGACTAGCGAGGGTAATGAGCAGTTCTTC
d_call: TRBD1; v_call: TRBV13; cdr3_length: 14; j_call: TRBJ2-7; clone_size: NA; cdr3_aa: CASSTRTGRYEQYF; cdr3_nt: TGTGCCAGCAGCACCCGGACAGGGCGTTACGAGCAGTACTTC
d_call: NA; v_call: TRBV9; cdr3_length: 18; j_call: TRBJ2-1; clone_size: many; cdr3_aa: CASSVVGSRASSYNEQFF; cdr3_nt: TGTGCCAGCAGCGTAGTCGGTAGCCGCGCGAGCTCCTACAATGAGCAGTTCTTC
d_call: NA; v_call: TRBV27; cdr3_length: 15; j_call: TRBJ2-3; clone_size: NA; cdr3_aa: CASSFRRGPTDTQYF; cdr3_nt: TGTGCCAGCAGTTTTCGCAGGGGACCCACAGATACGCAGTATTTT
d_call: NA; v_call: TRBV13; cdr3_length: 16; j_call: TRBJ2-1; clone_size: many; cdr3_aa: CASSLAGLAEDNEQFF; cdr3_nt: TGTGCCAGCAGCTTAGCTGGCCTAGCCGAAGACAATGAGCAGTTCTTC
d_call: TRBD1; v_call: TRBV5-1; cdr3_length: 15; j_call: TRBJ2-1; clone_size: NA; cdr3_aa: CASSLEGQPNNVQFF; cdr3_nt: TGCGCCAGCAGCCTCGAGGGACAGCCAAACAATGTGCAGTTCTTC
d_call: TRBD1; v_call: TRBV5-5; cdr3_length: 17; j_call: TRBJ1-5; clone_size: few; cdr3_aa: CASSSVGTGPTNQPQHF; cdr3_nt: TGTGCCAGCAGCTCCGTCGGGACAGGGCCTACCAATCAGCCCCAGCATTTT
d_call: TRBD2; v_call: TRBV5-1; cdr3_length: 14; j_call: TRBJ2-1; clone_size: many; cdr3_aa: CASREAGVGYEQFF; cdr3_nt: TGCGCCAGCAGGGAAGCGGGAGTAGGGTATGAGCAGTTCTTC
d_call: TRBD2; v_call: TRBV27; cdr3_length: 12; j_call: TRBJ2-7; clone_size: few; cdr3_aa: CASGRTGGEQYF; cdr3_nt: TGTGCCAGCGGCCGGACGGGGGGCGAGCAGTACTTC
d_call: NA; v_call: TRBV24-1; cdr3_length: 16; j_call: TRBJ1-5; clone_size: few; cdr3_aa: CATSAPGPPGNQPQHF; cdr3_nt: TGTGCCACCAGTGCTCCGGGTCCCCCCGGCAATCAGCCCCAGCATTTT
d_call: NA; v_call: TRBV20-1; cdr3_length: 16; j_call: TRBJ2-2; clone_size: NA; cdr3_aa: CSALPFGTLNTGELFF; cdr3_nt: TGCAGTGCCTTACCATTCGGGACACTTAACACCGGGGAGCTGTTTTTT
d_call: NA; v_call: TRBV28; cdr3_length: 15; j_call: TRBJ1-4; clone_size: NA; cdr3_aa: CASSFMGGTNEKLFF; cdr3_nt: TGTGCCAGCAGTTTTATGGGGGGCACTAATGAAAAACTGTTTTTT
d_call: NA; v_call: TRBV20-1; cdr3_length: 12; j_call: TRBJ1-1; clone_size: many; cdr3_aa: CSARRGGTEAFF; cdr3_nt: TGCAGTGCCCGGCGGGGAGGTACTGAAGCTTTCTTT
d_call: NA; v_call: TRBV5-5; cdr3_length: 16; j_call: TRBJ1-4; clone_size: many; cdr3_aa: CASSWDRRGLNEKLFF; cdr3_nt: TGTGCCAGCAGCTGGGACCGACGGGGCCTTAATGAAAAACTGTTTTTT
d_call: NA; v_call: TRBV12-3/TRBV12-4; cdr3_length: 12; j_call: TRBJ1-1; clone_size: many; cdr3_aa: CASEGANTEAFF; cdr3_nt: TGTGCCAGCGAAGGAGCTAACACTGAAGCTTTCTTT
d_call: NA; v_call: TRBV12-3/TRBV12-4; cdr3_length: 12; j_call: TRBJ1-1; clone_size: many; cdr3_aa: CASSLMGTEAFF; cdr3_nt: TGTGCCAGCAGTTTAATGGGGACTGAAGCTTTCTTT
d_call: NA; v_call: TRBV5-5; cdr3_length: 14; j_call: TRBJ2-7; clone_size: NA; cdr3_aa: CASSFDSFTYEQYF; cdr3_nt: TGTGCCAGCAGTTTTGACTCCTTCACCTACGAGCAGTACTTC
d_call: NA; v_call: TRBV7-9; cdr3_length: 11; j_call: TRBJ2-7; clone_size: NA; cdr3_aa: CASSRTGLEYF; cdr3_nt: TGTGCCAGCAGCCGCACGGGACTTGAGTACTTC
d_call: TRBD2; v_call: TRBV6-5; cdr3_length: 18; j_call: TRBJ2-7; clone_size: NA; cdr3_aa: CASSYNPLTSSSSYEQYF; cdr3_nt: TGTGCCAGCAGTTATAACCCGCTGACTAGCTCGTCCTCCTACGAGCAGTACTTC
d_call: TRBD2; v_call: TRBV12-3/TRBV12-4; cdr3_length: 14; j_call: TRBJ2-3; clone_size: many; cdr3_aa: CASSLVGGLVTQYF; cdr3_nt: TGTGCCAGCAGTTTAGTGGGAGGGTTGGTGACGCAGTATTTT
d_call: NA; v_call: TRBV29-1; cdr3_length: 14; j_call: TRBJ2-7; clone_size: many; cdr3_aa: CSVEVPGPTYEQYF; cdr3_nt: TGCAGCGTTGAAGTCCCGGGACCTACCTACGAGCAGTACTTC
d_call: NA; v_call: TRBV5-5; cdr3_length: 16; j_call: TRBJ2-3; clone_size: many; cdr3_aa: CASSSAGGPRTDTQYF; cdr3_nt: TGTGCCAGCAGCTCGGCTGGGGGTCCGAGGACAGATACGCAGTATTTT
d_call: NA; v_call: TRBV21-1; cdr3_length: 19; j_call: TRBJ1-5; clone_size: many; cdr3_aa: CASSKVRVDRGRSNQPQHF; cdr3_nt: TGTGCCAGCAGCAAAGTGAGGGTGGACAGGGGGCGAAGCAATCAGCCCCAGCATTTT
d_call: NA; v_call: TRBV12-3/TRBV12-4; cdr3_length: 17; j_call: TRBJ2-1; clone_size: many; cdr3_aa: CASSRGPSTSSYNEQFF; cdr3_nt: TGTGCCAGCAGCAGGGGACCGTCAACGAGCTCCTACAATGAGCAGTTCTTC
d_call: NA; v_call: TRBV11-2; cdr3_length: 14; j_call: TRBJ2-1; clone_size: few; cdr3_aa: CASSQGTTNNEQFF; cdr3_nt: TGTGCCAGCAGCCAGGGGACAACTAACAATGAGCAGTTCTTC
d_call: TRBD1; v_call: TRBV29-1; cdr3_length: 14; j_call: TRBJ2-1; clone_size: few; cdr3_aa: CSVRDRVVYNEQFF; cdr3_nt: TGCAGCGTTCGCGACAGGGTGGTCTACAATGAGCAGTTCTTC
d_call: NA; v_call: TRBV4-1; cdr3_length: 16; j_call: TRBJ2-4; clone_size: many; cdr3_aa: CASSIGIPLAKNIQYF; cdr3_nt: TGCGCCAGCAGTATAGGGATCCCACTAGCCAAAAACATTCAGTACTTC
d_call: NA; v_call: TRBV20-1; cdr3_length: 15; j_call: TRBJ2-1; clone_size: NA; cdr3_aa: CSARINSAIVNEQFF; cdr3_nt: TGCAGTGCTAGGATTAACAGCGCAATCGTCAATGAGCAGTTCTTC
d_call: TRBD2; v_call: TRBV20-1; cdr3_length: 13; j_call: TRBJ2-1; clone_size: few; cdr3_aa: CSAKRLAFDEQFF; cdr3_nt: TGCAGTGCTAAGAGACTAGCGTTTGATGAGCAGTTCTTC
d_call: NA; v_call: TRBV10-3; cdr3_length: 13; j_call: TRBJ2-5; clone_size: NA; cdr3_aa: CAISESPAETQYF; cdr3_nt: TGTGCCATCAGTGAGTCCCCTGCGGAGACCCAGTACTTC
d_call: NA; v_call: TRBV12-3/TRBV12-4; cdr3_length: 15; j_call: TRBJ2-1; clone_size: NA; cdr3_aa: CASSPAMRNYNEQFF; cdr3_nt: TGTGCCAGCAGTCCCGCTATGCGAAACTACAATGAGCAGTTCTTC
d_call: NA; v_call: TRBV2; cdr3_length: 14; j_call: TRBJ2-7; clone_size: many; cdr3_aa: CASKRNFLGHEQYF; cdr3_nt: TGTGCCAGCAAGAGAAACTTTCTGGGGCACGAGCAGTACTTC
d_call: TRBD1; v_call: TRBV7-8; cdr3_length: 15; j_call: TRBJ2-4; clone_size: few; cdr3_aa: CASSQGQGTKNIQYF; cdr3_nt: TGTGCCAGCAGCCAAGGACAGGGTACCAAAAACATTCAGTACTTC
d_call: TRBD2; v_call: TRBV12-3/TRBV12-4; cdr3_length: 13; j_call: TRBJ2-7; clone_size: NA; cdr3_aa: CASSSGEGRQQYF; cdr3_nt: TGTGCCAGCAGCTCGGGGGAGGGGAGGCAGCAGTACTTC
d_call: TRBD2; v_call: TRBV11-2; cdr3_length: 16; j_call: TRBJ2-3; clone_size: NA; cdr3_aa: CASSLLPGGPGDTQYF; cdr3_nt: TGTGCCAGCAGCTTATTACCGGGAGGGCCGGGGGATACGCAGTATTTT